A single sample is the source of the 23 T cell receptor beta chains below, sequenced in a study of read filtering for tumor transcriptome and immune sequencing. This library used roughly 400 ng RNA and molecular barcoded adaptors spanning alpha/delta and beta/gamma chains. TCRdb re-derived calls from the reads in MiXCR, one entry per CDR3 protein. The sample has 50,000 to 65,000 distinct CDR3 sequences, approximately 13% seen once. The sequenced sample was a population of CD138-negative cells sorted from bone marrow. The receptors stem from a donor at least 40 years old with multiple myeloma.

To note about this clonotype: This clone may be a read error of a much larger clone one base away. The chain has TRBV5-1 and TRBJ2-7; the match to TRBD1 covers 9 bases. This CDR3 has 16 amino acids. The V segment lost 4 bases and the J segment 5 bases; nucleotides outside the gene matches: 13. Germline V gene data show CDR1 as SGHRS and CDR2 as YFSETQ. For the CDR3, the DNA is TGCGCCAGCAGCCCCCGGACCGGGACAGGGACCCACGAGCAGTACTTC. This codes for CASSPRTGTGTHEQYF. The full variable domain, completed using reference TRBV5-1 and TRBJ2-7, is KAGVTQTPRYLIKTRGQQVTLSCSPISGHRSVSWYQQTPGQGLQFLFEYFSETQRNKGNFPGRFSGRQFSNSRSEMNVSTLELGDSALYLCASSPRTGTGTHEQYFGPGTRLTVT.

In this sample, this clonotype turned up a few times. The V and J genes are TRBV30 and TRBJ1-5, with D uncertain. There are 13 residues in the CDR3. The V gene lost 0 bases and the J gene lost 5 bases, with 8 bases spanning the gap. Germline CDR1 GTSNPN, CDR2 SVGIG (reference sequence). The CDR3 DNA reads TGTGCCTGGAGTGTAAACGTGGATCAGCCCCAGCATTTT. Amino acid sequence: CAWSVNVDQPQHF. Full variable domain (remainder filled in from reference TRBV30 and TRBJ1-5): SQTIHQWPATLVQPVGSPLSLECTVEGTSNPNLYWYRQAAGRGLQLLFYSVGIGQISSEVPQNLSASRPQDRQFILSSKKLLLSDSGFYLCAWSVNVDQPQHFGDGTRLSIL.

This clonotype was seen more than once but under ten times. The chain carries TRBV19 and TRBJ1-5, with D hard to call. V dropped 3 bases and J dropped 0 bases, with 6 bases sitting between them. This CDR3 contains 14 residues. Germline CDR1 reads LNHDA; CDR2 reads SQIVND (reference sequence). DNA of the CDR3: TGTGCCAGTAGTATTCGGGATAGCAATCAGCCCCAGCATTTT. Protein sequence: CASSIRDSNQPQHF.

This clonotype was seen at least ten times. V and J are TRBV20-1 and TRBJ2-7; 8 nucleotides line up with TRBD2. Germline V gives CDR1 DFQATT, CDR2 SNEGSKA (reference sequence). This CDR3 spans 15 amino acids. With V trimmed by 0 bases and J by 1 base, 5 bases remained unmatched. CDR3: CSARDPSGLSYEQYF. The CDR3 DNA is TGCAGTGCTAGAGATCCTAGCGGGTTATCCTACGAGCAGTACTTC.

This clonotype was counted at least ten times. This chain uses TRBV2 with TRBJ1-1; the match to TRBD1 covers 7 bases. Germline V gene data show CDR1 as SNHLY and CDR2 as FYNNEI. The V gene end was trimmed by 7 bases and the J gene end by 3 bases; junction bases not matched to a gene: 11. The CDR3 covers 15 residues. In DNA, the CDR3 is TGTGCCAGCACCCTGATACAGGGGTGGGACACTGAAGCTTTCTTT. Translated, it gives CASTLIQGWDTEAFF.

This clonotype was seen repeatedly, ten times or more. The chain joins TRBV5-6 to TRBJ2-1; the match to TRBD2 covers 13 bases. The CDR3 loop spans 19 amino acids. Germline assignment: CDR1 SGHDT and CDR2 YYEEEE. V was pared by 3 bases and J by 1 base, with 10 bases of the junction left unmatched. CDR3: CASSSIGLAGAVSYNEQFF. The CDR3 DNA reads as TGTGCCAGCAGCTCGATTGGACTAGCGGGGGCCGTTTCCTACAATGAGCAGTTCTTC. The variable domain in full, with the rest retrieved from reference TRBV5-6 and TRBJ2-1, is DAGVTQSPTHLIKTRGQQVTLRCSPKSGHDTVSWYQQALGQGPQFIFQYYEEEERQRGNFPDRFSGHQFPNYSSELNVNALLLGDSALYLCASSSIGLAGAVSYNEQFFGPGTRLTVL.

As for this clonotype: Given a much more abundant clone one base away, this may be a read error. The rearrangement links TRBV20-1 to TRBJ2-2; possible D gene TRBD2, 5 bases. CDR1 and CDR2 (germline): DFQATT, SNEGSKA (reference sequence). The CDR3 length is 11 residues. This chain's CDR3 is CSAPGHGELSF. The CDR3 nucleotides read TGCAGTGCCCCCGGTCACGGGGAGCTGTCTTTT.

In its sample, this clonotype was seen once. This may arise from a read error, as a much more abundant clone is one base away. The chain employs TRBV18 and TRBJ2-3; no clear D. CDR3 length: 13 residues. CDR1 KGHSH and CDR2 LQKENI come from the germline V gene. The CDR3 DNA is TGTGCCAGCTCACCCACGAACGCAGATACGCTGTATTTT. Its protein is CASSPTNADTLYF.

This clonotype occurred many times. This rearrangement joins TRBV10-2 to TRBJ2-5, with 7 bases that match TRBD2. Germline V lookup: CDR1 WSHSY, CDR2 SAAADI. The CDR3 totals 13 residues. CDR3 region: CASREDALETQYF. CDR3 DNA: TGCGCATCACGGGAGGACGCGTTAGAGACCCAGTACTTC.

Concerning this clonotype itself: At one of its ends the junction is not consistent with the germline gene, which may arise from a read error. The V gene is TRBV20-1, the J gene TRBJ1-3, with D uncertain. The germline gives CDR1 DFQATT, CDR2 SNEGSKA (reference sequence). This CDR3 has 12 residues. In DNA form, the CDR3 reads TGCAGTGCTAGAGCAAACAGAAACACCATGTATTTT. Encoded protein: CSARANRNTMYF.

The V call is TRBV6-1, the J call TRBJ2-2; D possibly matches TRBD1 or TRBD2 (7 bases each). Germline CDR1 is MNHNS and CDR2 is SASEGT. The CDR3 has 16 amino acids. V was trimmed by 5 bases and J by 6 bases, leaving 19 bases between them. In nucleotides, the CDR3 is TGTGCCAGCAGTACGGGAGGACAGGTTTTCGCCGGGGAGCTGTTTTTT. Residues: CASSTGGQVFAGELFF.

There are many counts of this clonotype. The chain combines TRBV6-2 or TRBV6-3 with TRBJ1-1; TRBD1 is a possible D gene (6 bases). CDR1 MNHEY and CDR2 SVGEGT come from the germline V gene. Trimming pared 5 bases from V and 5 bases from J, leaving 24 bases between. This CDR3 comprises 17 residues. This CDR3 is CASSTGQTSTRGTEAFF. CDR3 coding DNA: TGTGCCAGCAGTACCGGACAGACGTCCACGAGGGGGACTGAAGCTTTCTTT.

This clonotype has at least ten counts. CDR3 residues: CASTPGVRGHETQYF. CDR3 nucleotides: TGTGCCAGCACCCCAGGGGTCCGGGGCCACGAGACCCAGTACTTC. The genes are TRBV7-6 and TRBJ2-5; maybe TRBD1 (6 bases). CDR1 and CDR2 from the germline V gene are SGHVS and FNYEAQ. V lost 7 bases and J 5 bases, leaving 20 bases between the germline ends. The CDR3 length is 15 residues. Full variable domain (remainder filled in from reference TRBV7-6 and TRBJ2-5): GAGVSQSPRYKVTKRGQDVALRCDPISGHVSLYWYRQALGQGPEFLTYFNYEAQQDKSGLPNDRFSAERPEGSISTLTIQRTEQRDSAMYRCASTPGVRGHETQYFGPGTRLLVL.

The chain employs TRBV5-1 and TRBJ2-7; 7 nucleotides match TRBD1. V lost 0 bases, J lost 6 bases, and 3 bases stayed unmatched. Germline values: CDR1 SGHRS, CDR2 YFSETQ. This CDR3 is built from 13 residues. The CDR3 coding sequence is TGCGCCAGCAGCTTGGACAGGGGAGCCGAGCAGTACTTC. It specifies CASSLDRGAEQYF.

This clonotype appeared many times. The chain joins TRBV13 to TRBJ2-3; 11 bases align to TRBD2. V trimming: 2 bases; J trimming: 4 bases; junction bases outside the gene matches: 5. This CDR3 has 16 amino acids. Per the germline V gene, CDR1 is PRHDT and CDR2 is FYEKMQ (reference sequence). The DNA of the CDR3 is TGTGCCAGCAGCTTAATGGCTAGCGGGGGGTCAGATACGCAGTATTTT. Amino acids: CASSLMASGGSDTQYF.

Regarding this clonotype: A far larger clone is a single base away, which makes a read error likely. This sequence joins TRBV11-2 and TRBJ1-6, with a possible D match to TRBD1 (5 bases). Between the trimmed V and J ends, which lost 2 bases and 9 bases, there was a span of 14 bases. The CDR3 runs 15 residues. Germline CDR1 reads SGHAT; CDR2 reads FQNNGV. Here the CDR3 DNA reads TGTGCCAGCAGCTTAATGCGGGACTTCGGTTCACCCCTCCACTTT. It yields the protein CASSLMRDFGSPLHF.

A remark on this clonotype: This may be a read error: a much more frequent sequence differs by one nucleotide. The J gene is TRBJ2-5, the V gene TRBV12-3 or TRBV12-4; no definite D call. The length of the CDR3 is 13 residues. Trimming took 2 bases from V and 9 from J, leaving 13 bases between them. The CDR3 DNA follows: TGTGCCAGCAGTTTAATGGGCCACGAGGCCCAGTACTTC. It translates to CASSLMGHEAQYF.

The sample holds many counts of this clonotype. The rearrangement links TRBV14 to TRBJ2-1; no reliable D call. Trimming removed 0 bases from V and 4 bases from J, with 7 bases in between. CDR1 and CDR2 (germline): SGHDN, FVKESK. This CDR3 is built from 14 residues. The CDR3 DNA sequence: TGTGCCAGCAGCCAAGAACTCAGGTACAATGAGCAGTTCTTC. This encodes CASSQELRYNEQFF.

This clonotype was counted ten times or more. The gene calls are TRBV29-1 and TRBJ2-4; D uncertain. The germline V and J ends were trimmed by 7 bases and 4 bases, with 11 bases remaining between them. The length of the CDR3 is 12 residues. Germline values: CDR1 SQVTM, CDR2 ANQGSEA. The CDR3 here is CSADGQKNIQYF. The CDR3 DNA reads as TGCAGCGCGGATGGGCAAAAAAACATTCAGTACTTC. Filled out from reference TRBV29-1 and TRBJ2-4, the complete variable domain reads SAVISQKPSRDICQRGTSLTIQCQVDSQVTMMFWYRQQPGQSLTLIATANQGSEATYESGFVIDKFPISRPNLTFSTLTVSNMSPEDSSIYLCSADGQKNIQYFGAGTRLSVL.

Comment on this clonotype: The conserved phenylalanine or tryptophan normally closing the CDR3 is absent here, so this likely arose from a read error. The rearrangement links TRBV20-1 to TRBJ1-6, with D possibly being TRBD1 (6 bases). This CDR3 has 14 amino acids. Germline assignment: CDR1 DFQATT and CDR2 SNEGSKA (reference sequence). CDR3 residues: CSATWGRSYSSLHL. The CDR3 DNA sequence: TGCAGTGCCACTTGGGGGCGGTCCTATTCATCCCTCCACCTT.

A word on this clonotype: With only one base between it and a far larger clone, this is likely a read error. The V and J genes are TRBV7-3 and TRBJ1-1; tentatively, D is TRBD1 (5 bases). Germline V gives CDR1 SGHTA, CDR2 FQGTGA. The V end was cut by 5 bases, the J end by 7 bases, with 17 bases between. The CDR3 runs to 14 residues. In DNA, the CDR3 is TGTGCCAGCAGCCCGCTGGACATGAGAGGTGAAGCTTTCTTT. As protein: CASSPLDMRGEAFF.

This clonotype showed up just a few times. A much bigger clone sits one base away, suggesting this may be a read error. The CDR3 does not close with the conserved phenylalanine or tryptophan, likely indicating a read error. This chain uses TRBV7-3 with TRBJ2-5; weak D call: TRBD1 (6 bases). CDR1 SGHTA and CDR2 FQGTGA come from the germline V gene. Trimming took off 4 bases at V and 4 bases at J, with 10 bases between the two ends. The CDR3 contains 13 residues. This CDR3 is CASSSGVRETQYS. For the CDR3, the DNA is TGTGCCAGCAGCTCAGGGGTCCGAGAGACCCAGTACTCC.

This clonotype occurred many times. This chain joins TRBV7-9 and TRBJ1-1, with a weak D call TRBD1 (6 bases). Trimming stripped 5 bases from V and 1 base from J, with 11 bases between. This CDR3 region has 14 residues. Per germline, CDR1 SEHNR and CDR2 FQNEAQ (reference sequence). Here the CDR3 reads CASSPGTRNTEAFF. DNA for the CDR3: TGTGCCAGCAGCCCCGGGACACGGAACACTGAAGCTTTCTTT. Filled out from reference TRBV7-9 and TRBJ1-1, the complete variable domain reads DTGVSQNPRHKITKRGQNVTFRCDPISEHNRLYWYRQTLGQGPEFLTYFQNEAQLEKSRLLSDRFSAERPKGSFSTLEIQRTEQGDSAMYLCASSPGTRNTEAFFGQGTRLTVV.